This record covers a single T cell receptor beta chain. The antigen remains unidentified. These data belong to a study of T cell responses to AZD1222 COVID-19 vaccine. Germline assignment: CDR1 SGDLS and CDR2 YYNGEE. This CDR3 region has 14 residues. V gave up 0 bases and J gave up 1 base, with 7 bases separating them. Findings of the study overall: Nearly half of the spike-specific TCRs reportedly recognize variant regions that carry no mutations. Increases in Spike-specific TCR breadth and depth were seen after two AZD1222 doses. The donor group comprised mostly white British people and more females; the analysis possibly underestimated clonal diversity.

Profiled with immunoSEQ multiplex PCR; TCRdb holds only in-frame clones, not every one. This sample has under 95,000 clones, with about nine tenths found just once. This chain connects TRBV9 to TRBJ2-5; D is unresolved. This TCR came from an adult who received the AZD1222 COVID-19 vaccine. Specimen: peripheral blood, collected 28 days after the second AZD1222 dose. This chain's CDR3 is CASSVDAGQETQYF. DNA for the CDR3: TGTGCCAGCAGCGTAGATGCAGGCCAAGAGACCCAGTACTTC.